This TCR beta chain derives from a study of blood T cell repertoires in COVID-19. On the study more broadly: Collection of acute and convalescent COVID-19 samples took place in the United States, Italy and Spain.

Per the study methods: Counts of nucleated cells, estimated from reference gene primer amplification, were obtained. The data were produced by immunoSEQ multiplex PCR, yet TCRdb's version contains in-frame clones alone and is incomplete. That table gives V, J and clone size, and the DNA gave D and trimming. The profile shows about 140,000 clones, 75% to 80% of them singletons. Cohorts were based on clinical histories the participants reported. Recovered status in Cohort 3 required two negative PCRs, clearance, or symptom resolution. V was trimmed by 4 bases and J by 3 bases, leaving 11 bases between them. The CDR3 has 14 residues. From germline, CDR1 is KGHSH and CDR2 LQKENI.

Sequences were obtained from PBMCs or T cells enriched from blood (not recorded which). The chain joins TRBV18 to TRBJ2-3; D might be TRBD1 (5 bases). This clonotype was obtained from a woman in her fifties or sixties who had recovered from COVID-19. CDR3 amino acids: CASSRQGVTDTQYF. CDR3 bases: TGTGCCAGCTCACGCCAAGGGGTTACAGATACGCAGTATTTT.